This T cell receptor (beta chain) derives from a study of T cell repertoires in cytomegalovirus infection. Study-wide background: Signatures in public TCR beta sequences pointed to both CMV infection and matching HLA type.

MiXCR, run by TCRdb on the reads, gives a single entry per CDR3 protein. This sample yields 200,000 or so distinct CDR3 sequences, of which roughly 30% are seen a single time; about 28% belongs to the top ten. Note on this clonotype: Its antigen is not known.

This CDR3 spans 14 amino acids. Unmatched junction bases numbered 5, after V lost 5 bases and J lost 4 bases. Germline V gene sequence: CDR1 SGHVS, CDR2 FQNEAQ. Points from the study as a whole: Clonotype analysis showed dominance of the ex vivo response by HLA-C-restricted CMV-specific TCR beta clonotypes.

The clonotype originates from a human donor in good health (CMV status not recorded). Some clones in this sample may be carry-over from other donors' samples. Material: PBMCs. The chain joins TRBV7-8 to TRBJ1-2; 9 bases are a match to TRBD1. DNA of the CDR3: TGTGCCAGCAGCCTACAGGGGGCTGGCTATGGCTACACCTTC. It specifies CASSLQGAGYGYTF.